A selection of T cell receptor beta chains follows, all from one sample in a study of blood T cell repertoires in COVID-19. Only in-frame clones appear in the TCRdb table, and some are missing; sequencing was by immunoSEQ multiplex PCR. The table includes under 350,000 clones, 86% detected once. Sequenced input: PBMCs or T cells enriched from blood (not recorded which). The receptor set was obtained from a man aged 30 to 39 who had recovered from COVID-19. CDR3s include the opening cysteine and the closing phenylalanine or tryptophan. The D gene is left open where the match is weak.

CDR3 protein	CDR3 DNA	J gene	V gene	D gene
CASSLAGRARNEQFF	TGTGCCAGCAGCTTAGCCGGGAGGGCCAGGAATGAGCAGTTCTTC	TRBJ2-1	TRBV11-2	TRBD2
CASKVAGGRGNEQFF	TGTGCCAGCAAGGTAGCGGGAGGGCGCGGTAATGAGCAGTTCTTC	TRBJ2-1	TRBV6-6	TRBD2
CASSIVRQTNQPQHF	TGTGCCAGTAGTATAGTGAGACAGACCAATCAGCCCCAGCATTTT	TRBJ1-5	TRBV19	-
CASSSGVAYEQYF	TGTGCCAGTAGCTCCGGAGTAGCCTACGAGCAGTACTTC	TRBJ2-7	TRBV19	-
CASSLAIGGPNDDTQYF	TGCGCCAGCAGCTTAGCTATCGGGGGGCCCAACGACGATACGCAGTATTTT	TRBJ2-3	TRBV5-1	-
CASTLLAGLYNEQFF	TGTGCCAGCACGCTCCTAGCGGGACTTTACAATGAGCAGTTCTTC	TRBJ2-1	TRBV2	TRBD2
CASSEGANKNTDF	TGTGCCAGCAGTGAAGGGGCCAATAAAAACACTGACTTT	TRBJ1-1	TRBV6-1	-
CASSLGDRQETQYF	TGCGCCAGCAGCTTGGGGGACAGACAAGAGACCCAGTACTTC	TRBJ2-5	TRBV5-1	TRBD1
CASSWEGSDYEQYF	TGTGCCAGCAGCTGGGAGGGAAGTGACTACGAGCAGTACTTC	TRBJ2-7	TRBV7-2	TRBD2
CASSVQGTGGETQYF	TGTGCCAGCAGTGTACAAGGGACAGGGGGAGAGACCCAGTACTTC	TRBJ2-5	TRBV2	TRBD1
CATSTGLGQGAYETQYF	TGTGCCACCAGCACGGGACTTGGGCAGGGGGCATATGAGACCCAGTACTTC	TRBJ2-5	TRBV15	TRBD1
CASSETGSGANVLTF	TGTGCCAGCAGCGAGACAGGGTCCGGGGCCAACGTCCTGACTTTC	TRBJ2-6	TRBV2	TRBD1
CASTVAGLRRDTQYF	TGCGCCAGCACCGTTGCTGGACTACGTCGAGATACGCAGTATTTT	TRBJ2-3	TRBV5-1	-
CASSLRQGADTIYF	TGTGCCAGCAGCCTACGACAGGGGGCGGACACCATATATTTT	TRBJ1-3	TRBV7-6	TRBD1
CASSETGTRAYEQYF	TGTGCCAGCAGCGAAACCGGGACACGGGCCTACGAGCAGTACTTC	TRBJ2-7	TRBV11-3	-
CASSGSGSTYEQYF	TGCGCCAGCAGCGGCAGCGGTAGTACCTACGAGCAGTACTTC	TRBJ2-7	TRBV5-1	-
CASSKEVRGGWAYNEQFF	TGTGCCAGCAGCAAAGAAGTCAGAGGGGGCTGGGCCTACAATGAGCAGTTCTTC	TRBJ2-1	TRBV21-1	-
CASSQNRFAYEQYF	TGTGCCAGCAGCCAAAACCGGTTCGCCTACGAGCAGTACTTC	TRBJ2-7	TRBV3-1/TRBV3-2	-
CATSDWGTGITDTQYF	TGTGCCACCAGTGATTGGGGGACAGGGATAACAGATACGCAGTATTTT	TRBJ2-3	TRBV24-1	TRBD1
CASSFPELAGGTDTQYF	TGTGCCAGCAGCTTCCCCGAACTAGCGGGAGGGACAGATACGCAGTATTTT	TRBJ2-3	TRBV11-3	TRBD2
CASSYGQALYGFTF	TGTGCCAGCAGTTATGGACAGGCCCTCTATGGCTTCACCTTC	TRBJ1-2	TRBV6-5	TRBD1
CASALAASSYEQYF	TGTGCCAGTGCGCTGGCGGCGAGCTCCTACGAGCAGTACTTC	TRBJ2-7	TRBV27	-
CASSSRGGPRDSPLHF	TGTGCCAGCAGTTCCCGGGGGGGACCTAGGGATTCACCCCTCCACTTT	TRBJ1-6	TRBV27	-
CSTSPTNYGGAEAFF	TGCAGTACTAGTCCCACAAATTACGGAGGCGCTGAAGCTTTCTTT	TRBJ1-1	TRBV20-1	-
CASSSRRAGGLMNTEAFF	TGTGCCAGCAGCTCTAGGAGGGCAGGGGGCCTAATGAACACTGAAGCTTTCTTT	TRBJ1-1	TRBV11-2	TRBD1
CASSASRGEQYF	TGTGCCAGCAGCGCAAGTAGGGGCGAGCAGTACTTC	TRBJ2-7	TRBV2	-
CASSTHSYEQYF	TGTGCCAGTAGTACACACTCCTACGAGCAGTACTTC	TRBJ2-7	TRBV19	-
CASRPGGLPYEQYF	TGTGCCAGCAGACCTGGAGGGCTCCCCTACGAGCAGTACTTC	TRBJ2-7	TRBV5-4	-
CASSLPDSSQETQYF	TGCGCCAGCAGCTTGCCGGACAGTTCGCAAGAGACCCAGTACTTC	TRBJ2-5	TRBV5-1	-